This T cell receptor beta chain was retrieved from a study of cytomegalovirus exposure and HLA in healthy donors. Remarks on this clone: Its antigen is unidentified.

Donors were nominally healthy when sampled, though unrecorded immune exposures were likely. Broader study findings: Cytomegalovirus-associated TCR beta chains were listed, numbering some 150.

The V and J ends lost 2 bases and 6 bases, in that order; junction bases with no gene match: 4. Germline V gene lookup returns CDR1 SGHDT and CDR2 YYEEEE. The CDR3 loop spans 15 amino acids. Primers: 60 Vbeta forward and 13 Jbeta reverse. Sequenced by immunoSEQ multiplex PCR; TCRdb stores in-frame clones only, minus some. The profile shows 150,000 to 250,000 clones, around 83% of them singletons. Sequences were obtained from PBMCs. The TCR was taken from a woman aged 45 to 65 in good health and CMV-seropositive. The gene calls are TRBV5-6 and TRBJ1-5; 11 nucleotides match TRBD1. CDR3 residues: CASSFTGTGGQPQHF. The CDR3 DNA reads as TGTGCCAGCAGCTTTACCGGGACAGGGGGTCAGCCCCAGCATTTT.